The sequence of this T cell receptor beta chain was determined in a study of PD-1 blockade in classical Hodgkin lymphoma. The CDR3 length is 15 residues. V was pared by 0 bases and J by 5 bases, with 4 bases of the junction left unmatched. Germline CDR1 and CDR2: SGDLS and YYNGEE. In the case of this clone: Antigen unknown.

No patient escaped relapse after autologous stem cell transplantation, and brentuximab vedotin exposure varied. Whole-study results and caveats: Diversity in CD4+ TCRs, unlike that measured in CD8+ TCRs, had risen significantly by C4D1. Nivolumab starters within 1 year of ASCT were excluded. Newly diagnosed patients had diversity similar to the baseline diversity of complete responders.

Profiling relied on immunoSEQ multiplex PCR, and the TCRdb table lists in-frame clones only, not all of them. The sample lists 50,000 to 75,000 clones, 88% occurring once. The origin of this receptor is a human donor with classical Hodgkin lymphoma. The sample in question was peripheral blood mononuclear cells (PBMCs), obtained before the second cycle of nivolumab. The V and J genes are TRBV9 and TRBJ2-5; 10 positions match TRBD2. The CDR3 DNA reads TGTGCCAGCAGCGTAGTAGCGGGGGGCGGGGAGACCCAGTACTTC. Translated: CASSVVAGGGETQYF. Together with reference TRBV9 and TRBJ2-5, the CDR3 gives the full variable domain: DSGVTQTPKHLITATGQRVTLRCSPRSGDLSVYWYQQSLDQGLQFLIQYYNGEERAKGNILERFSAQQFPDLHSELNLSSLELGDSALYFCASSVVAGGGETQYFGPGTRLLVL.